This entry lists 11 T cell receptor beta chains sequenced from one sample in a study of identical twins. TCRdb used MiXCR to reprocess the 5' RACE reads, holding one entry per CDR3 protein. The sample shows 690,000 or so distinct CDR3 sequences, 8.5% to 9.5% of them seen only once. The same specimen was also included in a second study, on yellow fever vaccine responses in identical twins.

The sample comprised PBMCs. The receptors originated from a woman aged 18 to 35 in good health.

The chain has TRBV29-1 and TRBJ2-1; the match to TRBD1 covers 8 bases. V lost 7 bases to trimming and J lost 5 bases; unmatched junction nucleotides: 7. CDR1 and CDR2 from the germline V gene are SQVTM and ANQGSEA. The CDR3 contains 13 residues. CDR3 loop: CSAEDRANNEQFF. Here the CDR3 DNA reads TGCAGCGCCGAGGACAGGGCAAACAATGAGCAGTTCTTC.

This clonotype was counted at least ten times. V usage is TRBV5-1 and J usage is TRBJ2-2; D may correspond to TRBD1 or TRBD2 (6 bases each). From germline, CDR1 is SGHRS and CDR2 YFSETQ. CDR3 length: 16 amino acids. V gave up 4 bases and J gave up 0 bases, with 13 bases separating them. CDR3 sequence: CASSPGANTNTGELFF. For the CDR3, the DNA is TGCGCCAGCAGCCCGGGGGCTAATACGAACACCGGGGAGCTGTTTTTT.

The chain uses TRBV4-2 and TRBJ1-5; 7 bases align to TRBD1. The trim removed 3 bases at V and 6 bases at J, leaving 8 bases unmatched. The CDR3 runs to 15 residues. Germline CDR1 reads LGHNA; CDR2 reads YNFKEQ. In nucleotides, the CDR3 is TGTGCCAGCAGCCATGTAGACAGGGAGGGTCAGCCCCAGCATTTT. This gives the protein CASSHVDREGQPQHF.

V is TRBV3-1 and J is TRBJ2-7; D is uncertain. V dropped 2 bases and J dropped 2 bases, with 7 bases sitting between them. The CDR3 runs to 13 residues. Germline V gene lookup returns CDR1 LGHDT and CDR2 YNNKEL (reference sequence). The CDR3, as DNA: TGTGCCAGCAGCCAACCCAGTCCCTACGAGCAGTACTTC. The encoded protein is CASSQPSPYEQYF.

This clonotype was seen only a few times. V usage is TRBV28 and J usage is TRBJ2-1; 8 bases line up with TRBD2. The V gene end was trimmed by 10 bases and the J gene end by 4 bases; junction bases not matched to a gene: 6. The CDR3 is made up of 13 amino acids. Germline CDR1 and CDR2: MDHEN and SYDVKM. CDR3 DNA sequence: TGTGCCACCTACCGGGGGGGATACAATGAGCAGTTCTTC. Translated, it gives CATYRGGYNEQFF.

This clonotype was observed many times. This chain's CDR3 is CASSLAGLAPVSYEQYF. CDR3 bases: TGTGCCAGCAGCTTAGCGGGACTAGCGCCCGTCTCCTACGAGCAGTACTTC. This chain joins TRBV7-9 and TRBJ2-7; 10 bases are shared with TRBD2. This CDR3 comprises 17 residues. Looked up from germline, CDR1 is SEHNR and CDR2 is FQNEAQ (reference sequence). Trimming removed 0 bases from V and 0 bases from J; junction bases left unmatched: 5.

This clonotype was seen once. This chain links TRBV11-2 with TRBJ2-3; a possible D gene is TRBD1 (5 bases). This CDR3 region has 16 residues. The V and J ends lost 1 base and 0 bases respectively, with 11 bases between them. CDR1 and CDR2 (germline): SGHAT, FQNNGV. CDR3 nucleotide sequence: TGTGCCAGCAGCTTAGGGGGCAGCTCTAGCACAGATACGCAGTATTTT. This encodes CASSLGGSSSTDTQYF.

In its sample, this clonotype was seen a few times. The V call is TRBV3-1, the J call TRBJ1-5; 11 bases are shared with TRBD1. Trimming at V came to 1 base and at J to 8 bases, leaving 7 bases not matched to a gene. Germline-derived CDR1 and CDR2 are LGHDT and YNNKEL (reference sequence). The CDR3 has 16 residues. The CDR3, as DNA: TGTGCCAGCAGCCAAGGGGACAGGGGGTTGCTAAAGCCCCAGCATTTT. It codes for CASSQGDRGLLKPQHF. The variable domain in full, completed from reference TRBV3-1 and TRBJ1-5, reads DTAVSQTPKYLVTQMGNDKSIKCEQNLGHDTMYWYKQDSKKFLKIMFSYNNKELIINETVPNRFSPKSPDKAHLNLHINSLELGDSAVYFCASSQGDRGLLKPQHFGDGTRLSIL.

The rearrangement links TRBV6-1 to TRBJ2-1, with 7 bases matching TRBD2. The CDR3 length is 13 residues. J gave up 7 bases and V 6 bases, and 6 bases lay outside the gene matches. Germline values: CDR1 MNHNS, CDR2 SASEGT. The CDR3 bases are TGTGCCAGCAGACCCGGGGGGAATAATGAGCAGTTCTTC. It codes for CASRPGGNNEQFF.

Only a few counts were recorded for this clonotype. The chain links TRBV7-9 to TRBJ2-1; 10 bases map to TRBD1. Germline V lookup: CDR1 SEHNR, CDR2 FQNEAQ (reference sequence). The CDR3 runs to 15 residues. Trimming removed 5 bases from V and 4 bases from J; junction bases left unmatched: 5. CDR3 sequence reads: CASSQGQGDYNEQFF. CDR3 in DNA: TGTGCCAGCAGCCAAGGACAGGGGGATTACAATGAGCAGTTCTTC.

This clonotype occurred a few times. The chain joins TRBV9 to TRBJ2-5, with 13 bases that match TRBD2. Trimming at V came to 3 bases and at J to 4 bases, leaving 3 bases not matched to a gene. The CDR3 is 15 residues long. Germline lookup yields CDR1 SGDLS and CDR2 YYNGEE. The CDR3 sequence is CASSAGLAGSETQYF. The CDR3 DNA reads as TGTGCCAGCAGCGCGGGACTAGCGGGGTCAGAGACCCAGTACTTC.